This T cell receptor (beta chain) was retrieved from a study of blood T cell repertoires in COVID-19. CDR3 length: 16 residues. Germline CDR1 MDHEN, CDR2 SYDVKM. With 7 bases clipped from V and 3 bases from J, the junction kept 10 bases outside the gene matches. How the authors handled the data: Reference gene primers were amplified, and this amplification served to estimate nucleated cell counts. Sequenced by immunoSEQ multiplex PCR; TCRdb stores in-frame clones only, minus some. V and J calls and clone size are copied from that table; D and trimming were computed from the DNA. Of 140,000 to 150,000 clones listed, around 86% are singletons.

The source material was peripheral blood. This clonotype was obtained from a human donor in a cohort sampled during active COVID-19. This rearrangement joins TRBV28 to TRBJ1-5, with 9 bases fitting TRBD1. CDR3: CASNPGQGSTNQPQHF. The CDR3 coding sequence is TGTGCCAGCAACCCAGGACAGGGGAGTACCAATCAGCCCCAGCATTTT.